These T cell receptor beta chains were read from a single sample in a study of regulatory T cells in long-lasting Graves disease. TCRdb recomputed calls from the multiplex PCR reads with MiXCR, one row per CDR3 protein. Of a few hundred thousand distinct CDR3 sequences listed, roughly 17% were seen once; the top ten hold 30%. This same sample was also part of a study on T cells in Graves' hyperthyroidism and ophthalmopathy.

The sample consisted of peripheral blood mononuclear cells (PBMCs), taken at new diagnosis, from a patient treated with antithyroid drugs. Receptors originate from a man aged 35 to 55 with Graves disease. The conserved cysteine and the conserved F or W are not part of the CDR3 here. A D gene is named only where the DNA matches it firmly.

D	V	J	CDR3
TRBD1	TRBV30	TRBJ1-5	AWSRGANQPQH
-	TRBV12-3/TRBV12-4	TRBJ2-2	ASSFRGSEGTDGELF
TRBD1	TRBV12-3/TRBV12-4	TRBJ2-1	ASSPRQGRNEQF
TRBD1	TRBV5-1	TRBJ2-1	ASSRDRGNEQF
TRBD2	TRBV3-1	TRBJ2-1	ASSYSGGSADEQF
-	TRBV20-1	TRBJ2-5	SASQLAQETQY
-	TRBV20-1	TRBJ2-3	SALGVRAQY
TRBD1	TRBV3-1	TRBJ1-1	ASSLNSGGAF
-	TRBV19	TRBJ1-5	ASSTFTGKRGNQPQH
-	TRBV2	TRBJ2-3	ASRARTATDTQY
-	TRBV5-1	TRBJ2-1	ASSFTPGATYNEQF
-	TRBV5-1	TRBJ1-3	ASSLSPGSGNTIY
-	TRBV28	TRBJ2-2	ASSFRQMNTGELF
TRBD2	TRBV7-8	TRBJ2-3	ASSLLGLAVAGSDTQY
-	TRBV3-1	TRBJ2-3	ASGTSPYSTDTQY
-	TRBV30	TRBJ2-7	AWDRTYEQY
TRBD1	TRBV3-1	TRBJ2-2	ASSQDNRGQNTGELF
-	TRBV19	TRBJ2-1	ASSRSGLSYNEQF
TRBD2	TRBV7-3	TRBJ2-7	ASSPGGLAGVYEQY
-	TRBV20-1	TRBJ2-5	SAPPGQGGETQY
-	TRBV9	TRBJ2-7	ASSVGDYSSYEQY
TRBD2	TRBV11-3	TRBJ2-5	ASSVGRGAETQY
-	TRBV28	TRBJ2-5	AGGRETQY
-	TRBV2	TRBJ1-6	ASSVRREPLH
TRBD1	TRBV7-2	TRBJ1-1	ASRYQGGGNTEAF
TRBD1	TRBV6-5	TRBJ2-5	ASSYRGPGETQY
TRBD1	TRBV20-1	TRBJ2-2	SARDQQGATGELF
-	TRBV7-8	TRBJ1-2	ASSPIPGYQNYGYT
TRBD2	TRBV7-9	TRBJ2-5	ASSLGGGKGETQY
-	TRBV2	TRBJ2-3	ASKGEADTQY
TRBD2	TRBV24-1	TRBJ2-1	ATSGGLATTYNEQF
TRBD2	TRBV28	TRBJ2-3	ASSPPYGGGRTDTQY
-	TRBV30	TRBJ1-1	AWSASGRQITEAF
TRBD1	TRBV20-1	TRBJ1-5	SAEVQGAIYSQPQH
TRBD2	TRBV11-1	TRBJ2-5	ASSRGLGRETQY
-	TRBV2	TRBJ2-4	ASSLSQTKNIQY
TRBD1	TRBV7-9	TRBJ1-4	ASSSGQAIGPNEKLF
TRBD2	TRBV6-1	TRBJ2-1	ASSDPSGGRYNEQF
TRBD2	TRBV2	TRBJ2-5	ASKRTSIRETQY
-	TRBV30	TRBJ2-3	ASRRVAAGADTQY
-	TRBV7-9	TRBJ2-5	ASSLAVGQETQY
-	TRBV9	TRBJ2-2	ASSARGPDTGELF
-	TRBV28	TRBJ2-2	ASGGSGELF
-	TRBV7-3	TRBJ1-1	ASSSPPNTEAF
-	TRBV7-9	TRBJ2-7	ASSLGLRGGASYEQY
TRBD1	TRBV18	TRBJ1-6	ASSPRDSYNSPLH
-	TRBV5-1	TRBJ1-1	ASSMMPGVRSEAF
-	TRBV5-1	TRBJ1-1	ASSRSEGRGLGAF
TRBD1	TRBV7-2	TRBJ1-5	ASSLEGTGNQPQH
-	TRBV6-4	TRBJ2-7	ASSCSYENHYEQY
TRBD1	TRBV5-1	TRBJ2-7	ASSLGQGTGKYEQY
-	TRBV5-1	TRBJ2-3	ASSSGTARDTQY
-	TRBV20-1	TRBJ1-4	SAIKWPGTEVPSEKLF
-	TRBV30	TRBJ1-1	AWRPRNPEAF
-	TRBV7-8	TRBJ2-1	ASSLAGTVYNEQF
TRBD2	TRBV28	TRBJ2-5	ASSLWAGGPETQY